Following are 17 T cell receptor beta chains from one sample sequenced in a study of OX40 agonist ivuxolimab in advanced cancers. Libraries were prepared by immunoSEQ multiplex PCR; TCRdb keeps only in-frame clonotypes and omits some of them. This table has about 70,000 clones, over 65% appearing once. The sample consisted of CD4+ or CD8+ T cells sorted from blood, taken in a trial of the OX40 agonist ivuxolimab. All receptors come from an adult with an advanced solid tumor such as melanoma, head and neck, liver or kidney cancer.

This sequence joins TRBV7-8 and TRBJ1-2, with TRBD1 matching over 8 bases. V lost 4 bases, J lost 4 bases, and 8 bases stayed unmatched. Germline CDR1 is SGHVS and CDR2 is FQNEAQ. The length of the CDR3 is 15 residues. CDR3 amino acids: CASSSRTGIAYGYTF. DNA for the CDR3: TGTGCCAGCAGCTCACGGACAGGGATAGCCTATGGCTACACCTTC. The full variable domain, rest sourced from reference TRBV7-8 and TRBJ1-2, is GAGVSQSPRYKVAKRGQDVALRCDPISGHVSLFWYQQALGQGPEFLTYFQNEAQLDKSGLPSDRFFAERPEGSVSTLKIQRTQQEDSAVYLCASSSRTGIAYGYTFGSGTRLTVV.

CDR3 sequence reads: CASSPHSGTPSPDTQYF. The CDR3 coding sequence is TGTGCCAGCAGCCCTCACTCCGGGACCCCATCTCCAGATACGCAGTATTTT. The rearrangement uses TRBV9 and TRBJ2-3, with D possibly being TRBD1 or TRBD2 (5 bases each). Germline lookup yields CDR1 SGDLS and CDR2 YYNGEE. Trimming took 4 bases from V and 4 from J, leaving 22 bases between them. The length of the CDR3 is 17 residues.

Concerning this clone itself: The sample contains more than one DNA sequence encoding this CDR3. The chain joins TRBV18 to TRBJ2-7, with TRBD1 matching over 9 bases. Trimming at V came to 1 base and at J to 6 bases, leaving 1 base not matched to a gene. Germline loops: CDR1 KGHSH, CDR2 LQKENI. The CDR3 consists of 13 residues. CDR3: CASSPLDRGEQYF. For the CDR3, the DNA is TGTGCCAGCTCACCACTGGACAGGGGCGAGCAGTACTTC. Full variable domain (outside the CDR3, taken from reference TRBV18 and TRBJ2-7): NAGVMQNPRHLVRRRGQEARLRCSPMKGHSHVYWYRQLPEEGLKFMVYLQKENIIDESGMPKERFSAEFPKEGPSILRIQQVVRGDSAAYFCASSPLDRGEQYFGPGTRLTVT.

This chain links TRBV18 with TRBJ2-7, with 7 bases fitting TRBD2. With V trimmed by 3 bases and J by 5 bases, 10 bases remained unmatched. The CDR3 contains 15 residues. Germline values: CDR1 KGHSH, CDR2 LQKENI. The DNA for the CDR3 is TGTGCCAGCTCACCCTCCTGGACTAGGGAGGACGAGCAGTACTTC. Translated: CASSPSWTREDEQYF.

The rearrangement links TRBV27 to TRBJ2-1; a weak D match, TRBD2 (5 bases). The germline V and J ends were trimmed by 5 bases and 1 base, with 15 bases remaining between them. Per the germline V gene, CDR1 is MNHEY and CDR2 is SMNVEV (reference sequence). This CDR3 spans 16 amino acids. CDR3 protein: CASSPYKAGSYNEQFF. DNA of the CDR3: TGTGCCAGCAGTCCCTATAAGGCGGGTTCCTACAATGAGCAGTTCTTC.

The chain couples TRBV7-2 to TRBJ1-1; TRBD1 is a possible D gene (5 bases). Germline-derived CDR1 and CDR2 are SGHTA and FQGNSA. The length of the CDR3 is 14 residues. Trimming pared 1 base from V and 2 bases from J, leaving 8 bases between. The CDR3 reads CASSLEGPNTEAFF. CDR3 nucleotides: TGTGCCAGCAGCTTAGAGGGGCCCAACACTGAAGCTTTCTTT. The variable domain in full, completed from reference TRBV7-2 and TRBJ1-1, reads GAGVSQSPSNKVTEKGKDVELRCDPISGHTALYWYRQSLGQGLEFLIYFQGNSAPDKSGLPSDRFSAERTGGSVSTLTIQRTQQEDSAVYLCASSLEGPNTEAFFGQGTRLTVV.

V gene TRBV10-3 combines with J gene TRBJ2-5; TRBD1 aligns across 11 bases. Judging by the DNA end, TRBJ2-7 fits better; the J call may be wrong. The CDR3 covers 15 residues. Germline loops: CDR1 ENHRY, CDR2 SYGVKD. In nucleotides, the CDR3 is TGTGCCATCAGTGGGACAGGGGGCCTGGGGGACGAGCAGTACTTC. Translating it yields CAISGTGGLGDEQYF.

CDR3 amino acids: CASSLYGTATYEQYF. The CDR3 nucleotides are TGCGCCAGCAGCTTGTACGGGACAGCGACCTACGAGCAGTACTTC. The chain joins TRBV5-1 to TRBJ2-7; 7 nucleotides align to TRBD1. V lost 1 base and J lost 2; bases outside the gene matches: 6. Germline CDR1 and CDR2: SGHRS and YFSETQ. The length of the CDR3 is 15 residues.

The chain employs TRBV10-3 and TRBJ2-1, with D hard to call. The CDR3 is made up of 11 amino acids. The V and J ends lost 7 bases and 8 bases respectively, with 9 bases between them. The germline V gene has CDR1 ENHRY and CDR2 SYGVKD. CDR3 sequence reads: CAIKRDDEQFF. The CDR3 DNA sequence: TGTGCCATCAAAAGGGATGATGAGCAGTTCTTC.

The chain couples TRBV11-3 to TRBJ2-5; 12 nucleotides agree with TRBD1. V lost 4 bases to trimming and J lost 4 bases; unmatched junction nucleotides: 4. This CDR3 is built from 15 residues. CDR1 and CDR2 from the germline V gene are SGHNT and YENEEA. The CDR3 DNA reads as TGTGCCAGCAGCTACCAGGGACAGGGGGCAGAGACCCAGTACTTC. It specifies CASSYQGQGAETQYF.

The rearrangement links TRBV18 to TRBJ1-1; 9 bases are shared with TRBD1. J was trimmed by 2 bases and V by 1 base; bases with no gene match: 5. Germline-derived CDR1 and CDR2 are KGHSH and LQKENI. CDR3 length: 16 residues. This chain's CDR3 is CASSPLDRGYNTEAFF. Written as DNA, the CDR3 is TGTGCCAGCTCACCACTGGACAGGGGATACAACACTGAAGCTTTCTTT.

This chain connects TRBV11-1 to TRBJ1-4; weak D call: TRBD1 (6 bases). V was trimmed by 5 bases and J by 4 bases, leaving 11 bases between them. CDR1 is SGHAT and CDR2 is FQDESV in the germline V gene (reference sequence). This CDR3 spans 14 amino acids. The CDR3 coding sequence is TGTGCCAGCAGCCCTCGGGACAATAATGAAAAACTGTTTTTT. It translates to CASSPRDNNEKLFF. Full variable domain (remainder filled in from reference TRBV11-1 and TRBJ1-4): EAEVAQSPRYKITEKSQAVAFWCDPISGHATLYWYRQILGQGPELLVQFQDESVVDDSQLPKDRFSAERLKGVDSTLKIQPAELGDSAMYLCASSPRDNNEKLFFGSGTQLSVL.

V gene TRBV2 combines with J gene TRBJ2-1, with 8 bases that match TRBD1. Looked up from germline, CDR1 is SNHLY and CDR2 is FYNNEI. After removal of 6 bases from V and 7 bases from J, the junction contained 8 bases not matched to a gene. There are 14 residues in the CDR3. In DNA, the CDR3 is TGTGCCAGCAGCGCAGGGGGCGCATGGAATGAGCAGTTCTTC. This sequence encodes CASSAGGAWNEQFF.

This clone has only one observation. The chain couples TRBV18 to TRBJ2-7; D remains ambiguous. From germline, CDR1 is KGHSH and CDR2 LQKENI. V lost 1 base, J lost 0 bases, and 19 bases lay in between. The CDR3 sequence is 18 residues long. CDR3 protein: CASSPRGYLPPSSYEQYF. CDR3 DNA: TGTGCCAGCTCACCACGCGGTTACCTCCCCCCGAGCTCCTACGAGCAGTACTTC.

The chain links TRBV11-3 to TRBJ1-2; the match to TRBD1 covers 8 bases. The CDR3 runs 16 residues. Germline lookup yields CDR1 SGHNT and CDR2 YENEEA. Trimming took 4 bases from V and 0 from J; bases not matched to a gene: 7. For the CDR3, the DNA is TGTGCCAGCAGCTCATCCGACAGGGGACCTAACTATGGCTACACCTTC. This sequence encodes CASSSSDRGPNYGYTF.

The rearrangement uses TRBV6-5 and TRBJ1-1, with D unresolved. This CDR3 spans 15 amino acids. Deletions cut 0 bases from V and 1 base from J, with 9 bases between. The germline CDR1 and CDR2 sequences are MNHEY and SVGAGI. In DNA, the CDR3 is TGTGCCAGCAGTTACTCGCCTACATGGAACACTGAAGCTTTCTTT. Protein product: CASSYSPTWNTEAFF.

This CDR3 is CASSDTGTGVNEQFF. Written as DNA, the CDR3 is TGTGCCAGCAGCGACACCGGGACAGGGGTAAATGAGCAGTTCTTC. V gene TRBV7-9 combines with J gene TRBJ2-1; 10 nucleotides match TRBD1. V lost 5 bases to trimming and J lost 7 bases; unmatched junction nucleotides: 8. The CDR3 sequence is 15 residues long. Germline V lookup: CDR1 SEHNR, CDR2 FQNEAQ (reference sequence).